The rows below give T cell receptor beta chains drawn from one sample of a study of shared T cell receptors in the human thymus. Measured with immunoSEQ multiplex PCR; TCRdb has only the in-frame clones, and not every one. Seen here are 700,000 or so clones, 70% to 90% observed once, and the top ten hold approximately 0.01%. The sample was also linked to a second study, of human thymus T cells.

The sequenced sample consisted of thymocytes. The receptors were sampled from a girl younger than two with a congenital heart defect. The CDR3 runs from the conserved cysteine through the conserved F or W. The order of the fields is clone size, V gene, J gene, D gene, CDR3 DNA, CDR3 protein. D genes are given only for firm matches. Clone size is given for some rows only: seen once, a few or many times, or a class if the clone is expanded.

clone_size: .
v_call: TRBV27
j_call: TRBJ2-2
d_call: TRBD2
cdr3_nt: TGTGCCAGCAGACCGATCATCACGACTAGCGGGGGGGATAACACCGGGGAGCTGTTTTTT
cdr3_aa: CASRPIITTSGGDNTGELFF

clone_size: .
v_call: TRBV19
j_call: TRBJ2-5
d_call: TRBD1
cdr3_nt: TGTGCCAGTAGTAACGAAGGCGGGACAGGGCGGCGAGAGACCCAGTACTTC
cdr3_aa: CASSNEGGTGRRETQYF

clone_size: .
v_call: TRBV19
j_call: TRBJ1-2
d_call: .
cdr3_nt: TGTGCCAGTAGCATGGACAAGAATAATGGCTACACCTTC
cdr3_aa: CASSMDKNNGYTF

clone_size: once
v_call: TRBV4-3
j_call: TRBJ2-3
d_call: TRBD1
cdr3_nt: TGCGCCAGCAGCCAAGGACAGGGCAGCACAGATACGCAGTATTTT
cdr3_aa: CASSQGQGSTDTQYF

clone_size: .
v_call: TRBV27
j_call: TRBJ1-5
d_call: TRBD1
cdr3_nt: TGTGCCAGCAGTCGACATATACGGGGACAGGGTAGGAGGCTAAATAGCAATCAGCCCCAGCATTTT
cdr3_aa: CASSRHIRGQGRRLNSNQPQHF

clone_size: once
v_call: TRBV6-5
j_call: TRBJ1-5
d_call: .
cdr3_nt: TGTGCCAGCAGTAACGGTCGGGGAGGTCAGCCCCAGCATTTT
cdr3_aa: CASSNGRGGQPQHF

clone_size: .
v_call: TRBV5-1
j_call: TRBJ2-3
d_call: TRBD2
cdr3_nt: TGCGCCAGCAGCTTGGGTCGGGGGGGCCTGGATACGCAGTATTTT
cdr3_aa: CASSLGRGGLDTQYF

clone_size: .
v_call: TRBV5-1
j_call: TRBJ2-1
d_call: .
cdr3_nt: TGCGCCAGCAGCCCGCCGCGGCGGGGAGACAATGAGCAGTTCTTC
cdr3_aa: CASSPPRRGDNEQFF

clone_size: .
v_call: TRBV29-1
j_call: TRBJ2-7
d_call: TRBD1
cdr3_nt: TGCAGCGTTGCCGGGACAGGGGGCGAGGACGAGCAGTACTTC
cdr3_aa: CSVAGTGGEDEQYF

clone_size: .
v_call: TRBV5-1
j_call: TRBJ1-2
d_call: TRBD1
cdr3_nt: TGCGCCAGCAGCTTGGGCGTCGGGACAGGGGGCGATCGGGCCTTGGGCTACACCTTC
cdr3_aa: CASSLGVGTGGDRALGYTF

clone_size: .
v_call: TRBV27
j_call: TRBJ1-2
d_call: .
cdr3_nt: TGTGCCAGCAGTTTATCGAAAGGAGTATATGGCTACACCTTC
cdr3_aa: CASSLSKGVYGYTF

clone_size: few
v_call: TRBV11-2
j_call: TRBJ1-2
d_call: .
cdr3_nt: TGTGCCAGCAGCCCTGGACAGATCTATGGCTACACCTTC
cdr3_aa: CASSPGQIYGYTF

clone_size: .
v_call: TRBV5-1
j_call: TRBJ1-2
d_call: TRBD1
cdr3_nt: TGCGCCAGCAGCTTAAGGACAGGGGATCCTGAGGGCTACACCTTC
cdr3_aa: CASSLRTGDPEGYTF

clone_size: .
v_call: TRBV5-1
j_call: TRBJ2-5
d_call: TRBD2
cdr3_nt: TGCGCCAGCGGCCTAGCGGGGGGCTTCCAAGAGACCCAGTACTTC
cdr3_aa: CASGLAGGFQETQYF

clone_size: .
v_call: TRBV9
j_call: TRBJ2-3
d_call: .
cdr3_nt: TGTGCCAGCAGCGCCCCCGAGCCAGATACGCAGTATTTT
cdr3_aa: CASSAPEPDTQYF

clone_size: .
v_call: TRBV9
j_call: TRBJ2-3
d_call: TRBD2
cdr3_nt: TGTGCCAGCAGCGTAGGGCGGGGGGGCCTCGATACGCAGTATTTT
cdr3_aa: CASSVGRGGLDTQYF

clone_size: .
v_call: TRBV5-1
j_call: TRBJ1-2
d_call: TRBD1
cdr3_nt: TGCGCCAGCAGCTACACAGGGGATAGCGGCTACACCTTC
cdr3_aa: CASSYTGDSGYTF

clone_size: .
v_call: TRBV4-3
j_call: TRBJ2-1
d_call: TRBD2
cdr3_nt: TGCGCCAGCAGCCATGGGAGGACTAGCGGTCTGTCGGATGAGCAGTTCTTC
cdr3_aa: CASSHGRTSGLSDEQFF

clone_size: .
v_call: TRBV4-2
j_call: TRBJ2-3
d_call: .
cdr3_nt: TGTGCCAGCAGCCGGGACAACCTCACAGATACGCAGTATTTT
cdr3_aa: CASSRDNLTDTQYF

clone_size: .
v_call: TRBV7-8
j_call: TRBJ2-7
d_call: TRBD2
cdr3_nt: TGTGCCAGCAGCTTAGTTGCTAGCGGGGGCACCTACGAGCAGTACTTC
cdr3_aa: CASSLVASGGTYEQYF

clone_size: once
v_call: TRBV5-1
j_call: TRBJ1-1
d_call: .
cdr3_nt: TGCGCCAGCAGCTTGCAGCCCTCTTGGGGGCCGGAGGCTTTCTTT
cdr3_aa: CASSLQPSWGPEAFF

clone_size: .
v_call: TRBV4-3
j_call: TRBJ1-5
d_call: .
cdr3_nt: TGCGCCAGCAGCCATGGACATACTAATCAGCCCCAGCATTTT
cdr3_aa: CASSHGHTNQPQHF

clone_size: .
v_call: TRBV10-1
j_call: TRBJ2-1
d_call: .
cdr3_nt: TGCGCCAGCAGACCCCCGAGGGATGAGCAGTTCTTC
cdr3_aa: CASRPPRDEQFF

clone_size: few
v_call: TRBV9
j_call: TRBJ2-3
d_call: .
cdr3_nt: TGTGCCAGCAGCGCCCGGCGGGGATCAGATACGCAGTATTTT
cdr3_aa: CASSARRGSDTQYF

clone_size: .
v_call: TRBV6-6
j_call: TRBJ1-1
d_call: TRBD1
cdr3_nt: TGTGCCAGCAGTTACTTACGACCTACAGGGGACACTGAAGCTTTCTTT
cdr3_aa: CASSYLRPTGDTEAFF

clone_size: .
v_call: TRBV7-6
j_call: TRBJ2-4
d_call: .
cdr3_nt: TGTGCCAGCAGCTTAGGAGGCCGGAGGGCCAAAAACATTCAGTACTTC
cdr3_aa: CASSLGGRRAKNIQYF

clone_size: once
v_call: TRBV27
j_call: TRBJ2-7
d_call: .
cdr3_nt: TGTGCCAGCAGTCCCTCGACAGGAGCCTACGAGCAGTACTTC
cdr3_aa: CASSPSTGAYEQYF

clone_size: .
v_call: TRBV11-2
j_call: TRBJ1-4
d_call: .
cdr3_nt: TGTGCCAGCAGCTTAGATCGGCAGGGGAATGAAAAACTGTTTTTT
cdr3_aa: CASSLDRQGNEKLFF

clone_size: once
v_call: TRBV6-5
j_call: TRBJ1-1
d_call: .
cdr3_nt: TGTGCCAGCAGTTACTCCCGCGCGAGGAACACTGAAGCTTTCTTT
cdr3_aa: CASSYSRARNTEAFF

clone_size: .
v_call: TRBV6-5
j_call: TRBJ1-3
d_call: .
cdr3_nt: TGTGCCAGCAGTTATGGGAGCTCTGGAAACACCATATATTTT
cdr3_aa: CASSYGSSGNTIYF

clone_size: .
v_call: TRBV9
j_call: TRBJ1-1
d_call: TRBD1
cdr3_nt: TGTGCCAGCAGCGTTTCCCCCGGGACAGGGACCATGAACACTGAAGCTTTCTTT
cdr3_aa: CASSVSPGTGTMNTEAFF

clone_size: .
v_call: TRBV2
j_call: TRBJ2-1
d_call: TRBD2
cdr3_nt: TGTGCCAGCAACGGCGGGGGAACCTACAATGAGCAGTTCTTC
cdr3_aa: CASNGGGTYNEQFF

clone_size: .
v_call: TRBV5-1
j_call: TRBJ2-7
d_call: TRBD2
cdr3_nt: TGCGCCAGCAGCTGCTCCTATTGTACTAGCGGGGGACCCCACAACCGCTACGAGCAGTACTTC
cdr3_aa: CASSCSYCTSGGPHNRYEQYF

clone_size: .
v_call: TRBV14
j_call: TRBJ1-6
d_call: .
cdr3_nt: TGTGCCAGCAGCTACGAACCAACCGACAGACCCGGGCATAATTCACCCCTCCACTTT
cdr3_aa: CASSYEPTDRPGHNSPLHF